The 16 T cell receptor beta chains given below trace back to one sample, sequenced in a study of blood T cell repertoires in COVID-19. The assay was immunoSEQ multiplex PCR, and TCRdb's table has in-frame clones only and misses some. This table holds 230,000 or so clones, 84% found once. The sample taken for sequencing was peripheral blood. These receptor sequences come from a woman between 40 and 50 years old who had recovered from COVID-19.

The CDR3: CASSDIQGFDSPLHF. DNA of the CDR3: TGTGCCAGCAGTGATATACAGGGGTTTGATTCACCCCTCCACTTT. The chain has TRBV25-1 and TRBJ1-6; TRBD1 matches at 7 bases. CDR1 and CDR2 from the germline V gene are MGHDK and SYGVNS. V lost 3 bases, J lost 8 bases, and 7 bases stayed unmatched. CDR3 length: 15 amino acids. Full variable domain (missing parts from reference TRBV25-1 and TRBJ1-6): EADIYQTPRYLVIGTGKKITLECSQTMGHDKMYWYQQDPGMELHLIHYSYGVNSTEKGDLSSESTVSRIRTEHFPLTLESARPSHTSQYLCASSDIQGFDSPLHFGNGTRLTVT.

This rearrangement joins TRBV3-1 (or the pseudogene TRBV3-2) to TRBJ2-6; D is uncertain. The V gene's germline CDR1 is LGHDT and CDR2 YNNKEL (reference sequence). CDR3 length: 14 amino acids. Trimming pared 0 bases from V and 4 bases from J, leaving 4 bases between. CDR3 loop: CASSQDVGANVLTF. CDR3 nucleotides: TGTGCCAGCAGCCAAGACGTGGGGGCCAACGTCCTGACTTTC.

The rearrangement joins TRBV19 to TRBJ2-3; TRBD2 aligns across 7 bases. The CDR3 extends over 14 amino acids. Germline assignment: CDR1 LNHDA and CDR2 SQIVND (reference sequence). V lost 5 bases to trimming and J lost 5 bases; unmatched junction nucleotides: 7. CDR3 protein: CASSSKTSQDTQYF. The CDR3, as DNA: TGTGCCAGTAGTTCGAAGACTAGCCAAGATACGCAGTATTTT.

In its sample, this clone was seen a few times. V is TRBV7-9 and J is TRBJ2-2; D is perhaps TRBD1 (5 bases). V was clipped by 3 bases and J by 6 bases, with 14 bases between them. This CDR3 is 15 amino acids long. Germline CDR1 and CDR2: SEHNR and FQNEAQ (reference sequence). The chain's CDR3 is CASSFRQIWAGELFF. For the CDR3, the DNA is TGTGCCAGCAGCTTCAGACAGATATGGGCCGGGGAGCTGTTTTTT.

The chain has TRBV7-2 and TRBJ2-1; TRBD2 agrees at 7 bases. Looked up from germline, CDR1 is SGHTA and CDR2 is FQGNSA. V gave up 1 base and J gave up 9 bases; unmatched junction bases: 9. The CDR3 sequence is 15 residues long. The CDR3 DNA follows: TGTGCCAGCAGCTTAGAAACCGGGACTACGGGTGAGCAGTTCTTC. Its protein is CASSLETGTTGEQFF.

The CDR3 region is CASSLVSSGYNEQFF. For the CDR3, the DNA is TGTGCCAGCAGCTTGGTATCTAGCGGATACAATGAGCAGTTCTTC. The chain is built from TRBV5-6 and TRBJ2-1, with TRBD2 identical over 7 bases. The germline V gene has CDR1 SGHDT and CDR2 YYEEEE. The trim removed 0 bases at V and 4 bases at J, leaving 4 bases unmatched. This CDR3 has 15 residues.

This clone was detected many times. The gene calls are TRBV7-9 and TRBJ2-1; 8 bases align to TRBD2. J lost 5 bases, V lost 8 bases, and 2 bases had no gene match. CDR3 length: 12 amino acids. Per the germline V gene, CDR1 is SEHNR and CDR2 is FQNEAQ (reference sequence). CDR3 DNA: TGTGCCAGCGGCGGGGGGAACAATGAGCAGTTCTTC. This gives the protein CASGGGNNEQFF.

The V and J genes are TRBV11-1 and TRBJ1-4; 7 bases map to TRBD1. CDR1 and CDR2 from the germline V gene are SGHAT and FQDESV (reference sequence). The CDR3 contains 15 residues. The V and J ends lost 5 bases and 8 bases, in that order; junction bases with no gene match: 11. CDR3 coding DNA: TGTGCCAGCAGCCCTGGGACAGCCCTGCGGGAAAAACTGTTTTTT. Translated, it gives CASSPGTALREKLFF. Supplemented by reference TRBV11-1 and TRBJ1-4, the full variable domain reads EAEVAQSPRYKITEKSQAVAFWCDPISGHATLYWYRQILGQGPELLVQFQDESVVDDSQLPKDRFSAERLKGVDSTLKIQPAELGDSAMYLCASSPGTALREKLFFGSGTQLSVL.

This sequence joins TRBV12-3 or TRBV12-4 and TRBJ1-1; the D is unclear. This CDR3 comprises 13 residues. Trimming stripped 2 bases from V and 2 bases from J, with 6 bases between. In DNA, the CDR3 is TGTGCCAGCAGTTTAAACATCAACACTGAAGCTTTCTTT. Translating gives CASSLNINTEAFF.

CDR3 region: CASSNQVNTEAFF. CDR3 nucleotides: TGTGCCAGCAGCAACCAGGTGAACACTGAAGCTTTCTTT. The chain has TRBV5-4 and TRBJ1-1; D call uncertain. Per the germline V gene, CDR1 is SGHNT and CDR2 is YYREEE (reference sequence). Trimming took 4 bases from V and 0 from J, leaving 7 bases between them. This CDR3 region has 13 residues.

The V call is TRBV14, the J call TRBJ1-6, with D unclear. The CDR3 is made up of 15 amino acids. Germline V gives CDR1 SGHDN, CDR2 FVKESK. Trimming took 5 bases from V and 7 from J, leaving 15 bases between them. The CDR3 region is CASSLSSGSNSPLHF. Here the CDR3 DNA reads TGTGCCAGCAGCTTAAGCTCAGGATCAAATTCACCCCTCCACTTT.

This sequence joins TRBV11-3 and TRBJ1-1; TRBD1 aligns across 10 bases. V dropped 3 bases and J dropped 5; count of bases not matched to a gene: 12. This CDR3 is 17 amino acids long. Germline CDR1 and CDR2: SGHNT and YENEEA. Here the CDR3 reads CASSFSPGQGERTEAFF. In nucleotides, the CDR3 is TGTGCCAGCAGCTTCAGTCCTGGACAGGGGGAGAGGACTGAAGCTTTCTTT.

V and J are TRBV10-3 and TRBJ1-2, with 8 positions matching TRBD1. CDR3 length: 15 amino acids. J lost 8 bases, V lost 0 bases, and 8 bases had no gene match. Germline V gene lookup returns CDR1 ENHRY and CDR2 SYGVKD. The CDR3 DNA reads TGTGCCATCAGTGAGTCCCAGGGGGCGCTGAGGGGCTACACCTTC. Protein sequence: CAISESQGALRGYTF.

Notes on this clone: Different DNA sequences within this sample yield the same CDR3. The chain has TRBV6-5 and TRBJ2-2, with unresolved D. The V gene's germline CDR1 is MNHEY and CDR2 SVGAGI. V dropped 0 bases and J dropped 5 bases, with 7 bases sitting between them. This CDR3 spans 14 amino acids. CDR3 sequence: CASSYSRRTGELFF. The CDR3 DNA sequence: TGTGCCAGCAGTTACTCGAGGCGTACCGGGGAGCTGTTTTTT.

The chain has TRBV28 and TRBJ2-2; no definite D call. Germline CDR1 MDHEN, CDR2 SYDVKM. CDR3 size: 15 residues. The V and J ends lost 6 bases and 0 bases respectively, with 11 bases between them. This CDR3 is CASSPVSSNTGELFF. DNA for the CDR3: TGTGCCAGCAGCCCCGTCAGTTCGAACACCGGGGAGCTGTTTTTT.

This clone occurred once. The gene calls are TRBV6-5 and TRBJ2-5, with a weak D call TRBD2 (6 bases). Per germline, CDR1 MNHEY and CDR2 SVGAGI. The CDR3 is made up of 16 amino acids. V was shortened by 0 bases and J by 2 bases, with 13 bases between the two germline ends. This chain's CDR3 is CASSYSRGGLQETQYF. The CDR3 DNA follows: TGTGCCAGCAGTTACTCCCGGGGAGGATTACAAGAGACCCAGTACTTC.